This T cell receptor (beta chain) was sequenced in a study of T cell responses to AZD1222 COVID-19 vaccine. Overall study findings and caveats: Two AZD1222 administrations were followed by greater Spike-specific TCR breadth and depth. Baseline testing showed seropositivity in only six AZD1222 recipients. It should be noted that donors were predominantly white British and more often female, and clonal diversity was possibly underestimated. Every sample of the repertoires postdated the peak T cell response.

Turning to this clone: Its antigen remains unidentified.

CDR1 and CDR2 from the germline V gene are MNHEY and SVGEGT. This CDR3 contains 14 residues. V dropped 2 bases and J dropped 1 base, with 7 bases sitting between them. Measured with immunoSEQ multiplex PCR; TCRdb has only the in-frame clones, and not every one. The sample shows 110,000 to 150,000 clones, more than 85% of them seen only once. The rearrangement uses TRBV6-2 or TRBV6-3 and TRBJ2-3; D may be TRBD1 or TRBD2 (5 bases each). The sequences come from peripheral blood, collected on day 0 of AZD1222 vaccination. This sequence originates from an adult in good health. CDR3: CASSYRDRTDTQYF. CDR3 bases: TGTGCCAGCAGTTACCGGGACCGCACAGATACGCAGTATTTT.